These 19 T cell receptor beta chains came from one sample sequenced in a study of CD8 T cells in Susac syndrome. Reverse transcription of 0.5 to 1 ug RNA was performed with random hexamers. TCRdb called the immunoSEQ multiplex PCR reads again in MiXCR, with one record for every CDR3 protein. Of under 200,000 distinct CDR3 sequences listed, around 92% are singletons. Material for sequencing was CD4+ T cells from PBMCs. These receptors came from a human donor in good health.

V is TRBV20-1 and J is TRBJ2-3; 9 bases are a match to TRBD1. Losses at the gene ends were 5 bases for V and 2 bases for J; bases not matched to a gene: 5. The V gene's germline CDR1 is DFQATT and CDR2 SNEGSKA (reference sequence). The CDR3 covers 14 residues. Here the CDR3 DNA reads TGCAGTGCTGGCCGGGACAGGGTCACAGATACGCAGTATTTT. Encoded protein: CSAGRDRVTDTQYF.

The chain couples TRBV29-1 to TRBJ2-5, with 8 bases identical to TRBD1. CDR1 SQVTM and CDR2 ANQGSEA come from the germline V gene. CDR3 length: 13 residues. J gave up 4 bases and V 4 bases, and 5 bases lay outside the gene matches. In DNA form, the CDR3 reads TGCAGCGTTGCCCGACAGGGGACAGAGACCCAGTACTTC. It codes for CSVARQGTETQYF.

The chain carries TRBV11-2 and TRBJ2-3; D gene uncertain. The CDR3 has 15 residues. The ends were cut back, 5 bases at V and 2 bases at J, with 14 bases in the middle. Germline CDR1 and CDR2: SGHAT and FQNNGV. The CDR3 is CASSIRVGVTDTQYF. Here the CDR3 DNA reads TGTGCCAGCAGCATTAGGGTTGGGGTCACAGATACGCAGTATTTT.

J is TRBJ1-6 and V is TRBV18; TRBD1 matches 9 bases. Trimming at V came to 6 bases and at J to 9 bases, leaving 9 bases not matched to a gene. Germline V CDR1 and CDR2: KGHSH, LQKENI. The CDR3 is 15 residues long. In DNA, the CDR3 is TGTGCCAGCTCTCCCATCCCGGGACAGGGTTCACCCCTCCACTTT. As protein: CASSPIPGQGSPLHF.

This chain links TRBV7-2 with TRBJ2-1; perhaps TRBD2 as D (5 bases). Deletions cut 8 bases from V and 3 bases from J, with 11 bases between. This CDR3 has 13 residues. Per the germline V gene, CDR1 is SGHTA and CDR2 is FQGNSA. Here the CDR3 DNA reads TGTGCCAGCTCCCTTGGGAGCTACAATGAGCAGTTCTTC. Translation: CASSLGSYNEQFF.

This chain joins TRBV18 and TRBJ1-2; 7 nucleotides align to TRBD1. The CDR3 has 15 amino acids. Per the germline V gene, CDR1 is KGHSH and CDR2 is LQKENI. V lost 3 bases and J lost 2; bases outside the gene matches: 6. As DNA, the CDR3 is TGTGCCAGCTCACCCACACAGGGGCCCAACTATGGCTACACCTTC. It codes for CASSPTQGPNYGYTF.

The CDR3 spells CSVEVAGVDTQYF. The DNA for the CDR3 is TGCAGCGTTGAGGTAGCGGGAGTAGATACGCAGTATTTT. This sequence joins TRBV29-1 and TRBJ2-3; 9 bases are shared with TRBD2. Germline loops: CDR1 SQVTM, CDR2 ANQGSEA. This CDR3 is 13 amino acids long. The V and J ends lost 3 bases and 5 bases, in that order; junction bases with no gene match: 3.

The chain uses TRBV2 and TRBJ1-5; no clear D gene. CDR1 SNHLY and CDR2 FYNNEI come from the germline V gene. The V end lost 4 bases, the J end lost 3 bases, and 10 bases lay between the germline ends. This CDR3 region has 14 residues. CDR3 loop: CASSADGFNQPQHF. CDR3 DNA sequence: TGTGCCAGCAGTGCCGACGGATTCAATCAGCCCCAGCATTTT.

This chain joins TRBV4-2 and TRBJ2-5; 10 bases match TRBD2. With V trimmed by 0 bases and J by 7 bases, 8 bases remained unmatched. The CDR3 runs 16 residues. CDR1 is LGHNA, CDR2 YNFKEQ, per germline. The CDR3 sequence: CASSQESGRAGGTQYF. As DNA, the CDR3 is TGTGCCAGCAGCCAAGAGAGCGGGAGGGCCGGGGGGACCCAGTACTTC.

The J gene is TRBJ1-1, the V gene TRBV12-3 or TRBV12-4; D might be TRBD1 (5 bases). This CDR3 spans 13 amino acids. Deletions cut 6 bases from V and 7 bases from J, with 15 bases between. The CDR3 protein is CASSPGALFEAFF. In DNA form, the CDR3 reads TGTGCCAGCAGCCCCGGGGCCCTTTTTGAAGCTTTCTTT.

The CDR3 bases are TGTGCCAGCAGCCCCATCGGGGGAGGCAATGAGCAGTTCTTC. It translates to CASSPIGGGNEQFF. The chain is built from TRBV11-1 and TRBJ2-1; D might be TRBD2 (6 bases). Per germline, CDR1 SGHAT and CDR2 FQDESV (reference sequence). V lost 5 bases and J lost 6, with 14 bases in between. CDR3 length equals 14 residues.

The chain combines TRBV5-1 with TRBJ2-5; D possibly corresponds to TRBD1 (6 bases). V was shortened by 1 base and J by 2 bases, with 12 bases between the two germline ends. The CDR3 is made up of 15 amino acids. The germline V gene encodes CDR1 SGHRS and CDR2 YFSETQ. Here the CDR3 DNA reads TGCGCCAGCAGCTTGCGGGGCGGACAGCAAGAGACCCAGTACTTC. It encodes CASSLRGGQQETQYF.

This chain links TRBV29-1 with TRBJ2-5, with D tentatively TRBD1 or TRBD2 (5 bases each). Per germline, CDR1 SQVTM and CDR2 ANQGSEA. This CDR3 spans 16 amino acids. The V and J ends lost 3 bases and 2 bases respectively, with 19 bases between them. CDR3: CSVDAVGVFSQETQYF. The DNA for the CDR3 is TGCAGCGTTGATGCGGTGGGGGTCTTTTCTCAAGAGACCCAGTACTTC.

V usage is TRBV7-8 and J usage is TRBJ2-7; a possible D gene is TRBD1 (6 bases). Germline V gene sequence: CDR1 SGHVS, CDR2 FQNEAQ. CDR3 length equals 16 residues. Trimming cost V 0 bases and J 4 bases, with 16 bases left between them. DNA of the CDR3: TGTGCCAGCAGCTTAGCCGGGGACACCTCCCTTTACGAGCAGTACTTC. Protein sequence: CASSLAGDTSLYEQYF. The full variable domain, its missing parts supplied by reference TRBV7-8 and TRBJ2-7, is GAGVSQSPRYKVAKRGQDVALRCDPISGHVSLFWYQQALGQGPEFLTYFQNEAQLDKSGLPSDRFFAERPEGSVSTLKIQRTQQEDSAVYLCASSLAGDTSLYEQYFGPGTRLTVT.

The CDR3 here is CASSSRQYTDTQYF. The CDR3 bases are TGTGCCAGCAGCTCTAGACAGTACACAGATACGCAGTATTTT. The chain joins TRBV7-9 to TRBJ2-3; maybe TRBD1 (5 bases). The germline CDR1 and CDR2 sequences are SEHNR and FQNEAQ (reference sequence). The ends were cut back, 4 bases at V and 2 bases at J, with 10 bases in the middle. The CDR3 is 14 residues long.

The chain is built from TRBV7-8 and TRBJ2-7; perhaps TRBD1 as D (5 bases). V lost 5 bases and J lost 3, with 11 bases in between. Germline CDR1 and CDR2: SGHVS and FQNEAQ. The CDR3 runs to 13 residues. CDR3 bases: TGTGCCAGCAGCCACGAGGACATCTACGAGCAGTACTTC. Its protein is CASSHEDIYEQYF.

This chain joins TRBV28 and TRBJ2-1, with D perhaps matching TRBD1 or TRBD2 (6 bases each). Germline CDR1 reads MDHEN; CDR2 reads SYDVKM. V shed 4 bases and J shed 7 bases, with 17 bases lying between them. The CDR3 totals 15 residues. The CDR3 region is CASSSTGRSANEQFF. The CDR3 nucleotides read TGTGCCAGCAGTTCTACAGGGAGGTCAGCGAATGAGCAGTTCTTC.

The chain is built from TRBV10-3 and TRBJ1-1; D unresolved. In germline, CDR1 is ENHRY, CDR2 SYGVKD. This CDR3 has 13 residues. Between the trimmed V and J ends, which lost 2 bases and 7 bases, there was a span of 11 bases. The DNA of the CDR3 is TGTGCCATCAGTGAGACGGGAGGTCGTGAAGCTTTCTTT. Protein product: CAISETGGREAFF.

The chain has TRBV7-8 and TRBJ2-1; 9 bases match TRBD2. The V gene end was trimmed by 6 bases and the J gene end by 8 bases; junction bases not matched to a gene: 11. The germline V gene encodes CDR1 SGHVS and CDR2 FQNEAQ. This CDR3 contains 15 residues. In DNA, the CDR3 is TGTGCCAGCAGGGTTGAAGCGGGGGGTGGGGATGAGCAGTTCTTC. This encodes CASRVEAGGGDEQFF.